The sequence of this T cell receptor (beta chain) was determined in a study of blood T cell repertoires in COVID-19. Across the whole study: Acute and convalescent COVID-19 samples came from the United States, Italy and Spain. PBMCs, B-cell-depleted T cells, or T cells provided the cDNA or gDNA that made up the material.

Libraries were prepared by immunoSEQ multiplex PCR; TCRdb keeps only in-frame clonotypes and omits some of them. The sample records over 200,000 clones, roughly 90% being singletons. The sample taken for sequencing was peripheral blood. The receptor's source is a man aged 60 to 69 who had recovered from COVID-19.

CDR3 bases: TGTGCCAGCAGCCGCCAGGCAGGCGGGTCTGGAAACACCATATATTTT. Translated: CASSRQAGGSGNTIYF. The chain links TRBV4-2 to TRBJ1-3; D is undetermined. Germline V gene lookup returns CDR1 LGHNA and CDR2 YNFKEQ. The germline V and J ends were trimmed by 4 bases and 1 base, with 14 bases remaining between them. The CDR3 has 16 residues.